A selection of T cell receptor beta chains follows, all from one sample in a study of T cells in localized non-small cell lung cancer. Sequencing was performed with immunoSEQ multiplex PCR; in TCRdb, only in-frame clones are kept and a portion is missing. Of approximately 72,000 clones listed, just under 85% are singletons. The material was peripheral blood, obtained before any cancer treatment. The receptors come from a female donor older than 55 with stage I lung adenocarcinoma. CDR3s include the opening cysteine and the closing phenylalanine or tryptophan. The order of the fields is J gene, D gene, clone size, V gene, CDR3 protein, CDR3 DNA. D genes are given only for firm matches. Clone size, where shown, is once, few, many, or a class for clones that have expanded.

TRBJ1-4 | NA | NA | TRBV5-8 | CASSLGRTAVSTNEKLFF | TGTGCCAGCAGCTTGGGACGGACAGCGGTTTCGACTAATGAAAAACTGTTTTTT
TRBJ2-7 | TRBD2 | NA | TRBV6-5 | CASRESGSHEQYF | TGTGCCAGTCGCGAGAGCGGGAGCCACGAGCAGTACTTC
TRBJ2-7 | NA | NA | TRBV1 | CTSSQPGLAPEAYEQYF | TGCACCAGCAGCCAACCGGGACTAGCGCCTGAAGCCTACGAGCAGTACTTC
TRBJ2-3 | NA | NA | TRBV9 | CASSGTGGGPDTQYF | TGTGCCAGCAGCGGAACGGGGGGCGGGCCAGATACGCAGTATTTT
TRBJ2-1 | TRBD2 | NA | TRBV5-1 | CASSPNQRTSGGINDEQFF | TGCGCCAGCAGCCCGAACCAAAGGACTAGCGGGGGGATCAATGATGAGCAGTTCTTC
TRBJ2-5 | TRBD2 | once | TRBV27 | CASRWLAGQETQYF | TGTGCCAGCAGATGGTTAGCGGGACAAGAGACCCAGTACTTC
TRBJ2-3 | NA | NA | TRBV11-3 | CASGLTDTQYF | TGTGCCAGCGGACTCACAGATACGCAGTATTTT
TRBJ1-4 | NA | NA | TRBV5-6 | CASSLQAGEEKLFF | TGTGCCAGCAGCTTACAGGCCGGGGAAGAAAAACTGTTTTTT
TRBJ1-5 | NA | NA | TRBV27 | CASSFQGRQPQHF | TGTGCCAGCAGTTTTCAGGGGCGGCAGCCCCAGCATTTT
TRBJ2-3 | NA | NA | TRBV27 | CASSFSPGGDTQYF | TGTGCCAGCAGTTTCTCTCCCGGGGGAGATACGCAGTATTTT
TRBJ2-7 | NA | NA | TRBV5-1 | CASSLEGRAYEQYF | TGCGCCAGCAGCTTGGAGGGCAGGGCCTACGAGCAGTACTTC
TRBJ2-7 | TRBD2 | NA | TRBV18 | CASSRPGLGEQYF | TGTGCCAGCTCGCGTCCGGGACTAGGCGAGCAGTACTTC
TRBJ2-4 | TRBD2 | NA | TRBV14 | CASSPPLAGTTKNIQYF | TGTGCCAGCAGCCCGCCCCTAGCGGGAACAACGAAGAACATTCAGTACTTC
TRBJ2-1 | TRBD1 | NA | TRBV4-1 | CASSNRDRGLDEQFF | TGCGCCAGCAGCAACCGGGACAGGGGGCTAGATGAGCAGTTCTTC
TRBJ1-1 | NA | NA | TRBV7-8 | CASSLVSGGTTEAFF | TGTGCCAGCAGCTTAGTGTCGGGGGGGACCACTGAAGCTTTCTTT
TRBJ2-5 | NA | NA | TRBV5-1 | CASSLGTFQETQYF | TGCGCCAGCAGCTTGGGGACCTTCCAAGAGACCCAGTACTTC
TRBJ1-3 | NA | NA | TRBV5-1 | CASKRGVSGNTIYF | TGCGCCAGCAAGAGGGGGGTATCGGGAAACACCATATATTTT
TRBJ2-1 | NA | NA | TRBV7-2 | CASSFRRIGEQFF | TGTGCCAGCAGCTTTCGGAGAATAGGTGAGCAGTTCTTC
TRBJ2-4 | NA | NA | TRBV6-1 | CASSEVGQGGKNIQYF | TGTGCCAGCAGTGAAGTGGGGCAGGGGGGCAAAAACATTCAGTACTTC
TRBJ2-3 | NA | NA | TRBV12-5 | CASGLSTPDTQYF | TGTGCTAGTGGTTTGTCGACCCCGGATACGCAGTATTTT
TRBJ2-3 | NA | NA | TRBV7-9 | CATQRSGADTQYF | TGTGCCACCCAACGCTCGGGGGCAGATACGCAGTATTTT
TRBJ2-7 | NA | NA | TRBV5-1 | CASSLGQTSYEQYF | TGCGCCAGCAGCTTGGGGCAGACCTCCTACGAGCAGTACTTC
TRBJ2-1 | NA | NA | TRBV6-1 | CASSHFPTYNEQFF | TGTGCCAGCAGTCATTTCCCCACTTACAATGAGCAGTTCTTC
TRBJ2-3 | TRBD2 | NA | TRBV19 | CASTAGERTDTQYF | TGTGCCAGTACGGCGGGGGAGCGCACAGATACGCAGTATTTT
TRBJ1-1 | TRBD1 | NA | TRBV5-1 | CASSILGQGHTEAFF | TGCGCCAGCAGCATTCTGGGACAGGGCCACACTGAAGCTTTCTTT
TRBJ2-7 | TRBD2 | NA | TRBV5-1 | CASSFYLAGAGEQYF | TGCGCCAGCAGCTTTTACCTAGCGGGAGCTGGAGAGCAGTACTTC
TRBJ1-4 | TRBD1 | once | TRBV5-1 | CASSPWDRREKLFF | TGCGCCAGCAGCCCCTGGGACAGACGGGAAAAACTGTTTTTT
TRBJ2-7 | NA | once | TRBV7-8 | CASSMALAYSYEQYF | TGTGCCAGCAGCATGGCCCTAGCGTACTCCTACGAGCAGTACTTC
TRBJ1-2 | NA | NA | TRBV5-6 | CASSLPGSRGYTF | TGTGCCAGCAGCTTACCAGGATCAAGAGGCTACACCTTC